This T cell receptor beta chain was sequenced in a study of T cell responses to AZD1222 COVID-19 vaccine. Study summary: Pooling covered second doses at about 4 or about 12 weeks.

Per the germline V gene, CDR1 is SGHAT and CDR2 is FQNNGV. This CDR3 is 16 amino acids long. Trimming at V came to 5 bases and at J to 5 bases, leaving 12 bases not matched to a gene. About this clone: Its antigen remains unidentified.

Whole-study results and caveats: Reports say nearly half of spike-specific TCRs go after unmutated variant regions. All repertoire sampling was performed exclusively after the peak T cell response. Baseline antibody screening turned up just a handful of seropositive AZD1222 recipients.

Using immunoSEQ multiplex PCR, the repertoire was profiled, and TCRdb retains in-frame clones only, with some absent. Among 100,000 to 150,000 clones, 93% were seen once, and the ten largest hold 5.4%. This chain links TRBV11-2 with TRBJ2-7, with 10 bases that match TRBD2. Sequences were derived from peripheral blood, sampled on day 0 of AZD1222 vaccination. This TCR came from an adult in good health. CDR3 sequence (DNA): TGTGCCAGCAGCCCACTAGCGGGGAACATCTTAGACGAGCAGTACTTC. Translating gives CASSPLAGNILDEQYF.